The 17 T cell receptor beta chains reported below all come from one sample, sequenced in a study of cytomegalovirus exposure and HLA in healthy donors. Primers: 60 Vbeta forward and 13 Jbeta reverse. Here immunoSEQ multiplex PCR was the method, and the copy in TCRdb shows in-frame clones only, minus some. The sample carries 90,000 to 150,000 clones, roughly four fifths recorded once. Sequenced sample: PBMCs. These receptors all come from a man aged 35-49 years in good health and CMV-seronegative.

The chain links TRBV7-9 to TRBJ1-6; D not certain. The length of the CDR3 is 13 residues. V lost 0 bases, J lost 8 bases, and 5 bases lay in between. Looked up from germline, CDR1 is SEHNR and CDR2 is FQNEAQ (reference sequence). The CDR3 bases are TGTGCCAGCAGCTTAGCGACATATTCACCCCTCCACTTT. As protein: CASSLATYSPLHF.

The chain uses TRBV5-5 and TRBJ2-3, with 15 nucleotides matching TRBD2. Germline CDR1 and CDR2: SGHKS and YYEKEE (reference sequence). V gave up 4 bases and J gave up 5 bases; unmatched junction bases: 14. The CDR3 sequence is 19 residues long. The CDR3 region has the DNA TGTGCCAGCAGCCCCCGCGGTCCAGGACTAGCGGGGGGGCAAGATACGCAGTATTTT. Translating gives CASSPRGPGLAGGQDTQYF.

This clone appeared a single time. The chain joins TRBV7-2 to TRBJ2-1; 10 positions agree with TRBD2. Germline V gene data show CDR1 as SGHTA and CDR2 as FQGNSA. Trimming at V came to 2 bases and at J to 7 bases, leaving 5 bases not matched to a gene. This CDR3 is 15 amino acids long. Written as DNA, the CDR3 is TGTGCCAGCAGCTTATCGCTAGCGGGAGTTAATGAGCAGTTCTTC. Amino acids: CASSLSLAGVNEQFF.

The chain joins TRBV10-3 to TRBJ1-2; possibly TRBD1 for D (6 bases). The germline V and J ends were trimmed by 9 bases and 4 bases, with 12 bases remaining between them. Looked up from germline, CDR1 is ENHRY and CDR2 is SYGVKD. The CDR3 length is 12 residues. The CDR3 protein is CAIQGSSYGYTF. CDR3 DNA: TGTGCCATACAGGGTTCGAGCTATGGCTACACCTTC.

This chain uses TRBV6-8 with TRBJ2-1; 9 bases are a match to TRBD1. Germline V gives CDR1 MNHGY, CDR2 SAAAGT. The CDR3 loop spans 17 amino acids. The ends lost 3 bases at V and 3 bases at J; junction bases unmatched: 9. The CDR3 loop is CASSYSPGQGGYNEQFF. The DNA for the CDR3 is TGTGCCAGCAGTTATTCCCCGGGACAGGGAGGCTACAATGAGCAGTTCTTC.

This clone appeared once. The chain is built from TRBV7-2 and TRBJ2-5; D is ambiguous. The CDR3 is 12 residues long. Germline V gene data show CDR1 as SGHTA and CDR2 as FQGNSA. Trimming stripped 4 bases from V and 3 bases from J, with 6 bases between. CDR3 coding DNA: TGTGCCAGCAGCTCCTATAAAGAGACCCAGTACTTC. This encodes CASSSYKETQYF.

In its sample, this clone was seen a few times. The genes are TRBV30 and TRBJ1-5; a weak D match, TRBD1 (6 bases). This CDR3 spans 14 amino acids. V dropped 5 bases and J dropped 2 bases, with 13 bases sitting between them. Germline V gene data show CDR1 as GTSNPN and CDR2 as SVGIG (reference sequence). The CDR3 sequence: CAWGTTRGNQPQHF. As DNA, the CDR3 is TGTGCCTGGGGGACAACCAGGGGCAATCAGCCCCAGCATTTT.

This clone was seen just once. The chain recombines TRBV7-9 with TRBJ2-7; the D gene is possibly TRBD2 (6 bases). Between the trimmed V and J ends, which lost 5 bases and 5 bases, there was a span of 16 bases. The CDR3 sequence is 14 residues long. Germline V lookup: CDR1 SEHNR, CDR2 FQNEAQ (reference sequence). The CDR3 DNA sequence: TGTGCCAGCAGCCCGTCGTTGGGACTTGACGAGCAGTACTTC. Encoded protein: CASSPSLGLDEQYF.

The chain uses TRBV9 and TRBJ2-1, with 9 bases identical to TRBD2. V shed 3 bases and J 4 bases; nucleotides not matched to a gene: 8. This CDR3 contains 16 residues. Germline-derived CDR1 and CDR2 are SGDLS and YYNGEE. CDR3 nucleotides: TGTGCCAGCAGCGACGGATTAGCGGGGGATTACAATGAGCAGTTCTTC. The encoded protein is CASSDGLAGDYNEQFF.

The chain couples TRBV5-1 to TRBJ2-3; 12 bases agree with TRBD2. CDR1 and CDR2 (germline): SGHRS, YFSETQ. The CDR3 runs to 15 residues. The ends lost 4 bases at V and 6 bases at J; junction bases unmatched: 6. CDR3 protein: CASSRRTSGTDTQYF. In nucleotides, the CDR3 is TGCGCCAGCAGCCGCCGGACTAGCGGGACCGATACGCAGTATTTT.

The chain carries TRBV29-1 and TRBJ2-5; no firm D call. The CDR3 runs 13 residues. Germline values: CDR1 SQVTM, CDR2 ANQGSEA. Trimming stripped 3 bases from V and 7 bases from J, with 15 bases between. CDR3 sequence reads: CSVDFNSMGTQYF. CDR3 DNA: TGCAGCGTTGATTTCAACAGTATGGGGACCCAGTACTTC.

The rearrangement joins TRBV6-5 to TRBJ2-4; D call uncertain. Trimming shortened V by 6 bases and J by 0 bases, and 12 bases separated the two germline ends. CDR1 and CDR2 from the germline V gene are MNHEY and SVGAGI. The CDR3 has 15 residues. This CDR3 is CASSHTELAKNIQYF. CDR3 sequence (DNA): TGTGCCAGCAGCCACACAGAGCTAGCCAAAAACATTCAGTACTTC.

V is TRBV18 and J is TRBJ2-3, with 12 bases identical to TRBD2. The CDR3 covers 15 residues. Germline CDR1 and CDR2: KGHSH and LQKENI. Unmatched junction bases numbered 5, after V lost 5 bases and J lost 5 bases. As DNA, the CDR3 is TGTGCCAGCTCAAGACTAGCGGGAGATCTAGATACGCAGTATTTT. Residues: CASSRLAGDLDTQYF.

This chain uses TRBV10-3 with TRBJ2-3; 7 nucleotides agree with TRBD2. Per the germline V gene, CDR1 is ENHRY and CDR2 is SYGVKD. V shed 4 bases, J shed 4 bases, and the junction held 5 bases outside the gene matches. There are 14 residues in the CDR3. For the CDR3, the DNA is TGTGCCATCAGTGCAGGCGCGGGGGCAGATACGCAGTATTTT. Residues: CAISAGAGADTQYF.

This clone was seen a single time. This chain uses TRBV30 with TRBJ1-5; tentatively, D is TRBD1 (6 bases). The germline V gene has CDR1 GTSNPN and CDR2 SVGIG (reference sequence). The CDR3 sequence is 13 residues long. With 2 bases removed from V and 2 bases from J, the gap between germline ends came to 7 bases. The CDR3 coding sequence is TGTGCCTGGAGTCAGGGGCGCAATCAGCCCCAGCATTTT. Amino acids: CAWSQGRNQPQHF.

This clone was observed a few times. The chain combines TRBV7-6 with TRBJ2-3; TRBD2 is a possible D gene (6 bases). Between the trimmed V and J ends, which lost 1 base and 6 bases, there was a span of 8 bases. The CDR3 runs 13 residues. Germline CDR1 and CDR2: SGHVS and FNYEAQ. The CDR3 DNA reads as TGTGCCAGCAGCTTAGGCGGGGCGGATACGCAGTATTTT. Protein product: CASSLGGADTQYF.

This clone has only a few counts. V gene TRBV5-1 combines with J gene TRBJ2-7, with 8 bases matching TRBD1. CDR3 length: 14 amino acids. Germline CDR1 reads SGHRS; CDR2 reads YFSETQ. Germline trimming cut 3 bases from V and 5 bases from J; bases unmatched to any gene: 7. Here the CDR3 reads CASSSGQVGNEQYF. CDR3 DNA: TGCGCCAGCAGCTCGGGACAGGTTGGCAACGAGCAGTACTTC.